This T cell receptor beta chain came from a study of cytotoxic CD8 clonotypes in ibrutinib-treated CLL. Study overall: Outcomes included around 24 partial and 2 complete responses; after median 68 months, approximately 14 stayed remitted and 12 progressed. Response sampling took place at median approximately 12 months of treatment, range 6 to 36.

Sequencing used immunoSEQ multiplex PCR; TCRdb keeps in-frame clones, though not all of them. The table shows roughly 150,000 clones, with 70% to 90% occurring only once. The CDR3 has 16 residues. Germline V gene data show CDR1 as MNHEY and CDR2 as SMNVEV (reference sequence). V was shortened by 3 bases and J by 5 bases, with 19 bases between the two germline ends. This clone was recorded only once. Antigen unknown. Study-wide points: Few clonotypes were public, and these shrank or held steady under treatment. Sampling of sustained-remission and progressing patients occurred at differing times.

The chain carries TRBV27 and TRBJ1-1, with TRBD1 as a possible D gene (5 bases). The sequence came from a human donor with chronic lymphocytic leukemia. The sequencing here drew on PBMCs, taken at disease progression, from a patient treated with ibrutinib. The CDR3 spells CASSFRQGGMGTEAFF. CDR3 in DNA: TGTGCCAGCAGTTTTCGGCAGGGAGGTATGGGGACTGAAGCTTTCTTT.